This TCR beta chain was captured in a study of cytomegalovirus exposure and HLA in healthy donors. The CDR3 runs 17 residues. CDR1 is SGHNT, CDR2 YYREEE, per germline (reference sequence). The V gene lost 0 bases and the J gene lost 4 bases, with 16 bases spanning the gap. Libraries were prepared by immunoSEQ multiplex PCR; TCRdb keeps only in-frame clonotypes and omits some of them. The profile shows 250,000 to 300,000 clones, roughly 90% of them singletons. The TCR sequence derives from a woman aged 18-29 years in good health and CMV-seronegative. The chain employs TRBV5-4 and TRBJ2-2; D remains unclear. Material: PBMCs. CDR3 DNA: TGTGCCAGCAGCTTGGATAGGCTAAGGAGCCTCACCGGGGAGCTGTTTTTT. Its translation: CASSLDRLRSLTGELFF.